One and the same sample provided the 13 T cell receptor beta chains below, sequenced in a study of cytomegalovirus exposure and HLA in healthy donors. Use of 60 Vbeta and 13 Jbeta primers characterized the PCR. The protocol was immunoSEQ multiplex PCR, while the TCRdb copy is restricted to in-frame clones and leaves out a portion. The sample records approximately 140,000 clones, approximately 84% being singletons. The sequenced sample consisted of PBMCs. These receptors were obtained from a woman aged 18 to 35 in good health and CMV-seronegative.

This rearrangement joins TRBV18 to TRBJ2-5, with 7 positions matching TRBD2. The J segment lost 5 bases and the V segment lost 6 bases, leaving 12 bases of the junction unmatched. The CDR3 is made up of 15 amino acids. Germline assignment: CDR1 KGHSH and CDR2 LQKENI. In DNA form, the CDR3 reads TGTGCCAGCTCCACCACGGGGGAGGGCCGCGAGACCCAGTACTTC. It translates to CASSTTGEGRETQYF.

This chain joins TRBV30 and TRBJ1-3; 8 positions agree with TRBD1. Germline lookup yields CDR1 GTSNPN and CDR2 SVGIG (reference sequence). This CDR3 region has 14 residues. Trimming took 0 bases from V and 8 from J; bases not matched to a gene: 6. CDR3 coding DNA: TGTGCCTGGAGTGTACAGGGGGGGGTACACACCATATATTTT. Translation: CAWSVQGGVHTIYF.

The J gene is TRBJ2-2, the V gene TRBV11-3, with D maybe TRBD2 (6 bases). Germline CDR1 is SGHNT and CDR2 is YENEEA. The CDR3 is made up of 13 amino acids. V lost 5 bases to trimming and J lost 8 bases, with 12 bases between them. The CDR3 protein is CASSRSSVGELFF. CDR3 sequence (DNA): TGTGCCAGCAGCCGTTCTAGCGTGGGGGAGCTGTTTTTT.

This clone was seen just once. The gene calls are TRBV7-8 and TRBJ1-1; D is uncertain. This CDR3 contains 11 residues. Germline V gene lookup returns CDR1 SGHVS and CDR2 FQNEAQ. V lost 1 base, J lost 9 bases, and 6 bases lay in between. The CDR3 loop reads CASSLDRKAFF. CDR3 in DNA: TGTGCCAGCAGCTTAGACAGAAAAGCTTTCTTT.

The rearrangement joins TRBV29-1 to TRBJ1-4; D perhaps matches TRBD1 (5 bases). The CDR3 is 16 residues long. V was trimmed by 5 bases and J by 0 bases, leaving 16 bases between them. The V gene's germline CDR1 is SQVTM and CDR2 ANQGSEA. CDR3 in amino acids: CSVLEFRGATNEKLFF. In nucleotides, the CDR3 is TGCAGCGTTTTAGAATTCCGGGGGGCAACTAATGAAAAACTGTTTTTT.

The chain has TRBV5-6 and TRBJ2-3; 12 positions agree with TRBD2. CDR3 length: 15 residues. Germline V gene sequence: CDR1 SGHDT, CDR2 YYEEEE. Trimming took 7 bases from V and 0 from J; bases not matched to a gene: 3. CDR3 residues: CASGGTSGSTDTQYF. As DNA, the CDR3 is TGTGCCAGCGGGGGGACTAGCGGGAGCACAGATACGCAGTATTTT.

This rearrangement joins TRBV19 to TRBJ1-1, with a tentative D call TRBD1 (5 bases). The CDR3 consists of 15 residues. Looked up from germline, CDR1 is LNHDA and CDR2 is SQIVND (reference sequence). V lost 5 bases to trimming and J lost 2 bases, with 15 bases between them. The CDR3 nucleotides read TGTGCCAGTAGTGCACTGACAGTCGTTAACACTGAAGCTTTCTTT. Its translation: CASSALTVVNTEAFF. The whole variable domain, filled in from reference TRBV19 and TRBJ1-1, reads DGGITQSPKYLFRKEGQNVTLSCEQNLNHDAMYWYRQDPGQGLRLIYYSQIVNDFQKGDIAEGYSVSREKKESFPLTVTSAQKNPTAFYLCASSALTVVNTEAFFGQGTRLTVV.

The chain uses TRBV7-9 and TRBJ2-1; tentative D call: TRBD1 (6 bases). This CDR3 spans 12 amino acids. Germline loops: CDR1 SEHNR, CDR2 FQNEAQ (reference sequence). The V end was cut by 5 bases, the J end by 10 bases, with 12 bases between. For the CDR3, the DNA is TGTGCCAGCAGCCCCGAGGGGACAGAGCAGTTCTTC. It specifies CASSPEGTEQFF.

The chain combines TRBV5-4 with TRBJ2-5; perhaps TRBD1 as D (6 bases). CDR3 size: 14 residues. V dropped 2 bases and J dropped 2 bases, with 10 bases sitting between them. Germline CDR1 and CDR2: SGHNT and YYREEE (reference sequence). CDR3 region: CASSFDRQQETQYF. CDR3 sequence (DNA): TGTGCCAGCAGCTTCGACAGGCAGCAAGAGACCCAGTACTTC.

This clone was seen a few times. The CDR3 loop reads CASSLVASGSLTQYF. The CDR3 nucleotides are TGTGCCAGCAGCTTAGTTGCTAGCGGGAGTCTGACCCAGTACTTC. The genes are TRBV5-6 and TRBJ2-5; 10 bases agree with TRBD2. Germline V CDR1 and CDR2: SGHDT, YYEEEE. The V and J ends lost 2 bases and 7 bases, in that order; junction bases with no gene match: 8. This CDR3 region has 15 residues.

For the CDR3, the DNA is TGTGCCACTGACACTAGCGGACCCCAGGAGCAGTTCTTC. Amino acids: CATDTSGPQEQFF. The chain is built from TRBV7-9 and TRBJ2-1, with TRBD2 identical over 8 bases. Germline CDR1 and CDR2: SEHNR and FQNEAQ (reference sequence). V was pared by 10 bases and J by 10 bases, with 12 bases of the junction left unmatched. CDR3 size: 13 residues.

The chain employs TRBV6-1 and TRBJ2-7, with 12 bases fitting TRBD2. Trimming cost V 2 bases and J 3 bases; bases outside gene matches: 5. This CDR3 comprises 16 residues. The germline V gene encodes CDR1 MNHNS and CDR2 SASEGT. The CDR3 sequence: CASSELAGGRGYEQYF. Written as DNA, the CDR3 is TGTGCCAGCAGTGAACTAGCGGGGGGGCGGGGCTACGAGCAGTACTTC.

In its sample, this clone was seen a few times. At one of its ends the junction is not consistent with the germline gene, which may arise from a read error. The chain joins TRBV7-9 to TRBJ1-1; the D gene is possibly TRBD1 (5 bases). This CDR3 is 13 amino acids long. Germline loops: CDR1 SEHNR, CDR2 FQNEAQ (reference sequence). In DNA, the CDR3 is TGTTCCAGCAGCTCCGAGACGGGGGGTGAAGCTTTCTTT. This translates into CSSSSETGGEAFF.